This T cell receptor (beta chain) was sequenced in a study of cytomegalovirus exposure and HLA in healthy donors. Use of 60 Vbeta and 13 Jbeta primers characterized the PCR. Measured with immunoSEQ multiplex PCR; TCRdb has only the in-frame clones, and not every one. The data hold 200,000 to 250,000 clones, with around 70% observed a single time. J was trimmed by 4 bases and V by 2 bases; bases with no gene match: 6. This CDR3 is built from 15 residues. Germline V lookup: CDR1 SGDLS, CDR2 YYNGEE. The sample holds one count of this clone. The sequence derives from a middle-aged man in good health and CMV-seropositive. The chain couples TRBV9 to TRBJ2-7, with 10 positions matching TRBD1. Sample: PBMCs. The CDR3 here is CASSVGTGESYEQYF. As DNA, the CDR3 is TGTGCCAGCAGCGTTGGGACAGGGGAATCTTACGAGCAGTACTTC.